The sequence of this T cell receptor (beta chain) was determined in a study of tumor-infiltrating lymphocytes in primary liver carcinoma. General observations from the study: Among top clones, only about 7.5-25% appeared in all five tumor regions. Relative to tumor region pairs, the tumor-adjacent and tumor-blood pairs showed overlap that was lower.

Germline V gives CDR1 MNHNS, CDR2 SASEGT. V lost 6 bases, J lost 4 bases, and 13 bases stayed unmatched. The CDR3 has 16 residues. As concerns this clonotype: Its antigen is unidentified.

Using a constant-region primer together with ProtoScript II reverse transcriptase, TCR beta cDNA was made from about 500 ng of total RNA. Three nested multiplex PCR rounds, a slightly modified ARM-PCR method, built the TCR beta libraries. Rounds one and two of PCR, each of 10 cycles, were primed with TRBV1-TRBV30 forward primers and a C-beta reverse primer. TCRdb called the multiplex PCR reads again in MiXCR, with one record for every CDR3 protein. The sample has 40,000 to 50,000 distinct CDR3 sequences; 70% to 85% are singletons. The study co-extracted DNA and RNA from about 19-30 mg of unsorted bulk tissue. The patients presented with primary liver carcinoma, which was managed through surgical resection. Uniformly, tumor samples exhibited a viable tumor cell fraction exceeding 90%.

The V call is TRBV6-1, the J call TRBJ2-3, with 7 bases that match TRBD2. Sequenced input: liver tumor tissue from sampling region 3. Subset denoted: tumor region T3, left-lateral pole. The TCR originated in a middle-aged man with primary liver carcinoma and hepatitis B virus infection. CDR3 in amino acids: CASSQLAGLTADTQYF. The CDR3 DNA is TGTGCCAGCAGCCAATTAGCGGGTTTAACAGCAGATACGCAGTATTTT.